The entry below gives a single TCR beta chain sequence along with its context. This entry is derived from a study of CD8 T cells in Susac syndrome. About 0.45 to 1 ug RNA was reverse transcribed with random hexamers. The amplification used immunoSEQ multiplex PCR on TCR beta CDR3; it spanned 54 Vbeta and 13 Jbeta. TCRdb passed the immunoSEQ multiplex PCR reads through MiXCR, listing each CDR3 protein once. The sample has some 200,000 distinct CDR3 sequences; roughly 96% are singletons. Germline assignment: CDR1 LGHDT and CDR2 YNNKEL (reference sequence). V lost 1 base and J lost 2, with 5 bases in between. The CDR3 spans 13 residues. Peripheral blood CD8+ and CD4+ T cells were profiled by TCR beta sequencing. Included as multiple sclerosis controls were treatment-naive patients who had stable or active relapsing-remitting disease. Both CD4+ and CD8+ T cells were negatively isolated, and TEMRA cells underwent FACS enrichment.

The TCR comes from a human donor with multiple sclerosis. V usage is TRBV3-1 and J usage is TRBJ2-5; no clear D. Sequenced sample: CD4+ T cells from PBMCs. DNA of the CDR3: TGTGCCAGCAGCCAAGGGGGACAAGAGACCCAGTACTTC. Its translation is CASSQGGQETQYF.